This T cell receptor beta chain was observed in a study of breast tumors, draining lymph nodes, adjacent tissues. TCRdb re-derived calls from the multiplex PCR reads in MiXCR, one entry per CDR3 protein. The data contain about 200,000 distinct CDR3 sequences, approximately 30% of them singletons. This clonotype came up many times. Deletions cut 0 bases from V and 6 bases from J, with 12 bases between. The CDR3 is made up of 15 amino acids. CDR1 and CDR2 (germline): SGHDN, FVKESK. The lymph nodes were axillary draining lymph nodes from breast cancer patients. Sequencing was carried out using axillary lymph node tissue. The rearrangement uses TRBV14 and TRBJ2-1, with D unclear. This clonotype was sampled from a female donor with breast cancer. Some clones in this sample may be carry-over from other donors' samples. The CDR3 is CASSQDAGRANEQFF. In DNA, the CDR3 is TGTGCCAGCAGCCAAGATGCAGGTAGAGCCAATGAGCAGTTCTTC.